This TCR beta chain was identified in a study of long-term antiretroviral therapy in people with HIV. Study-level results: Relative to transplant donor controls, diversity remained lower despite increasing after ART. Pre-ART-expanded clones dominated the repertoire at all time points. From the mid-2000s to the late 2010s, blood was obtained, possibly while participants received older ART regimens.

For each donor, at least one pre-ART and at least two post-ART PBMC samples were available. As concerns this clone: The antigen remains undetermined.

Researchers report immunoSEQ v3.0 was run at survey level. Libraries were prepared by immunoSEQ multiplex PCR; TCRdb keeps only in-frame clonotypes and omits some of them. The data hold about 24,000 clones, with 81% observed a single time. V was pared by 1 base and J by 4 bases, with 8 bases of the junction left unmatched. CDR1 and CDR2 (germline): SGHNT, YENEEA. The CDR3 runs to 18 residues. This specimen was unsorted PBMCs, taken at the start of antiretroviral therapy, before treatment. The chain carries TRBV11-3 and TRBJ2-3; 13 bases are a match to TRBD2. The sequence came from a woman aged 18-29 years with HIV. CDR3: CASSLGGLAGTTADTQYF. As DNA, the CDR3 is TGTGCCAGCAGCTTAGGGGGACTAGCGGGAACGACTGCAGATACGCAGTATTTT.